This is a list of T cell receptor beta chains from one sample in a study of post-analysis software for immune sequencing data. MiXCR was run by TCRdb on the PCR reads, yielding one entry per CDR3 protein. The sample lists about 560,000 distinct CDR3 sequences, 44% seen once, with 1.5% to 2% in the top ten. Sequenced material: blood. Receptors originate from a girl aged 10 to 17 with multiple sclerosis. Both conserved end residues are part of each CDR3. A D gene is named only where the DNA matches it firmly. Size is stated for part of the rows, as once, few or many counts, or as a class when the clone is expanded.

TRBJ1-2,TRBD1,TRBV29-1,few,TGCAGCGTAGCGGACAGGGGAATGCGTGGCTACACCTTC,CSVADRGMRGYTF
TRBJ2-7,-,TRBV12-3/TRBV12-4,-,TGTGCCAGCAGTTTAAAGTCAGTTGGTGAGCAGTACTTC,CASSLKSVGEQYF
TRBJ2-7,TRBD1,TRBV20-1,-,TGCAGTGCCCCCAGGACAGGGGGCGCATACGAGCAGTACTTC,CSAPRTGGAYEQYF
TRBJ2-5,TRBD2,TRBV4-1,-,TGCGCCAGCAGCCTCCCCCCGGGAGGGCCTAAGGAGACCCAGTACTTC,CASSLPPGGPKETQYF
TRBJ2-1,-,TRBV27,-,TGTGCCAGCAGTCGGAGGGGGCGTGAGCAGTTCTTC,CASSRRGREQFF
TRBJ1-1,-,TRBV19,-,TGTGCCAGTAGACCCGTACAGGGGAACACTGAAGCTTTCTTT,CASRPVQGNTEAFF
TRBJ2-7,-,TRBV4-1,-,TGCGCCAGCAGCCACGTGGATACCCAAGGGCCCTACGAGCAGTACTTC,CASSHVDTQGPYEQYF
TRBJ2-7,-,TRBV27,few,TGTGCCAGCACCCGAGACAGGACTAGCTCCTACGAGCAGTACTTC,CASTRDRTSSYEQYF
TRBJ2-1,-,TRBV20-1,-,TGCAGTGTTTTTGGGAGGCCTCATGGTGAGCAGTTCTTC,CSVFGRPHGEQFF
TRBJ2-7,TRBD2,TRBV5-1,few,TGCGCCAGCAGCTTGGTCCCACTACTAGCGGGGACCTACGAGCAGTACTTC,CASSLVPLLAGTYEQYF
TRBJ2-3,TRBD2,TRBV29-1,-,TGCAGCGTTGAAACTGCGGGAGGGCCAGATACGCAGTATTTT,CSVETAGGPDTQYF
TRBJ2-1,TRBD2,TRBV5-1,once,TGCGCCAGCACGGCCCTAGCGGCCAAGGGGTCGTCCTACAATGAGCAGTTCTTC,CASTALAAKGSSYNEQFF
TRBJ2-1,-,TRBV10-3,few,TGTGCCATCAGGAATTCCCGGGACGGACCCTACAATGAGCAGTTCTTC,CAIRNSRDGPYNEQFF
TRBJ2-1,-,TRBV4-1,-,TGCGCCAGCAGCCAAGATATAAGCGGATGGGAGCAGTTCTTC,CASSQDISGWEQFF
TRBJ2-5,-,TRBV6-7,-,TGTGCCAGCAGTTACAAGTGTGGTGATTCGGAGACCCAGTACTTC,CASSYKCGDSETQYF
TRBJ1-4,TRBD1,TRBV7-8,-,TGTGCCAGCAGCCACAGGGGGCCGGACGAAAAACTGTTTTTT,CASSHRGPDEKLFF
TRBJ2-3,TRBD2,TRBV12-3/TRBV12-4,-,TGTGCCAGCAGCGGACTGGGGAGGGCGGATGCGCAGTATTTT,CASSGLGRADAQYF
TRBJ2-3,-,TRBV7-3,-,TGTGCCAGCAGCTTAAACGGGCAGAGCACAGATACGCAGTATTTT,CASSLNGQSTDTQYF
TRBJ1-2,-,TRBV2,-,TGTGCCAGCAGCGGGGACGGTGTTAACTATGGCTACACCTTC,CASSGDGVNYGYTF
TRBJ1-4,-,TRBV9,-,TGTGCCAGCAGCGTCGGGCCAACTAATGAAAAACTGTTTTTT,CASSVGPTNEKLFF
TRBJ1-5,TRBD1,TRBV6-5,-,TGTGCCAGCAGCTTAGGGGGCAGGGGACATCAGCCCCAGCATTTT,CASSLGGRGHQPQHF
TRBJ2-3,TRBD1,TRBV6-5,few,TGTGCCAGCAAAACAGGGGGCACAGATACGCAGTATTTT,CASKTGGTDTQYF
TRBJ2-1,TRBD2,TRBV5-1,-,TGCGCCAGCAGCTTGGATCGGGGCGACCCGAGGACTAGCGGGAAGGTTGAGCAGTTCTTC,CASSLDRGDPRTSGKVEQFF
TRBJ2-5,TRBD2,TRBV4-2,-,TGTGCCAGCAGCCTCATGGGACTAGCGGAGCAACAAGAGACCCAGTACTTC,CASSLMGLAEQQETQYF
TRBJ2-7,-,TRBV9,few,TGTGCCAGCAGCGTAGAGGGGGAACCCTACGAGCAGTACTTC,CASSVEGEPYEQYF
TRBJ2-3,-,TRBV6-5,many,TGTGCCAGCAGTTACTCGGGCGAAGTGGATACGCAGTATTTT,CASSYSGEVDTQYF
TRBJ2-1,TRBD1,TRBV6-1,-,TGTGCCAGCAGTCAGTTCTGGACAGGAGACGGTTACAATGAGCAGTTCTTC,CASSQFWTGDGYNEQFF
TRBJ2-1,-,TRBV7-3,-,TGTGCCAGCAGCTTAAACCCCACCTCGGATGAGCAGTTCTTC,CASSLNPTSDEQFF
TRBJ2-5,-,TRBV6-5,-,TGTGCCAGCACCTCCCTGGAGACCCAGTACTTC,CASTSLETQYF
TRBJ2-1,-,TRBV20-1,-,TGCAGTGCTAGGGGACCAAGGTCTTACAATGAGCAGTTCTTC,CSARGPRSYNEQFF
TRBJ2-1,TRBD1,TRBV29-1,few,TGCAGCGTAGGGACAGACAATGAGCAGTTCTTC,CSVGTDNEQFF
TRBJ2-1,-,TRBV5-1,-,TGCGCCGGCAGCTTGGGAGTATATCGGACGTTGAATGAGCAGTTCTTC,CAGSLGVYRTLNEQFF
TRBJ1-1,-,TRBV12-3/TRBV12-4,-,TGTGCCAGCAGTTTGGCGGCAGGGGCGTACACTGAAGCTTTCTTT,CASSLAAGAYTEAFF
TRBJ2-7,TRBD2,TRBV29-1,-,TGCAGCGTGAGGGGCCTAGCGGGAGGTGGCGAGCAGTACTTC,CSVRGLAGGGEQYF
TRBJ2-7,-,TRBV15,few,TGTGCCACCAGCAGAGCCCTATCCTCGCCCGACGAGCAGTACTTC,CATSRALSSPDEQYF
TRBJ2-3,TRBD1,TRBV10-3,few,TGTGCCATCAGTTGGACAGGGGGCACAGATACGCAGTATTTT,CAISWTGGTDTQYF
TRBJ2-2,-,TRBV29-1,few,TGCAGCGTCGGGGGGCAGTACACCGGGGAGCTGTTTTTT,CSVGGQYTGELFF
TRBJ2-1,-,TRBV27,-,TGTGCCAGCAGTTCGAACCGGGCCCCAGGCTCCTACAATGAGCAGTTCTTC,CASSSNRAPGSYNEQFF
TRBJ2-5,-,TRBV7-7,few,TGTGCCAGCAGCCGCCCGATTCACCAAGAGACCCAGTACTTC,CASSRPIHQETQYF
TRBJ2-1,-,TRBV12-3/TRBV12-4,-,TGTGCCAGCAGTTTAGGGACTGGTCCGCAGTTCTTC,CASSLGTGPQFF
TRBJ2-5,TRBD1,TRBV10-3,-,TGTGCCATCAGTGAGAGGGTCGGGAAGGGGGCTGAGCAGTACTTC,CAISERVGKGAEQYF
TRBJ2-1,TRBD1,TRBV12-3/TRBV12-4,-,TGTGCCAGCAGCACCGGGACAGCCCGCAGGCAGTTCTTC,CASSTGTARRQFF
TRBJ1-2,-,TRBV7-8,-,TGTGCCAGCAGCTTAGGGGGACTGGTCTATGGCTACACCTTC,CASSLGGLVYGYTF
TRBJ2-1,TRBD2,TRBV12-3/TRBV12-4,-,TGTGCCGTCCGGAAGATAGCGGGGGAGCTCGGATACAATGAGCAGTTCTTC,CAVRKIAGELGYNEQFF
TRBJ2-1,TRBD2,TRBV28,-,TGTGCCAGCAGTTTGTGGAGGCTAGCGGAGAGCTCCTACAATGAGCAGTTCTTC,CASSLWRLAESSYNEQFF
TRBJ2-5,-,TRBV24-1,few,TGTGCCACCAGTGATTCCCATCCGCGGGGTGGAGGGGATCAAGAGACCCAGTACTTC,CATSDSHPRGGGDQETQYF
TRBJ1-2,-,TRBV15,-,TGTGCCACCAGCAGTGTATCCGCCTGGAGGATAGGAGGCTATGGCTACACCTTC,CATSSVSAWRIGGYGYTF
TRBJ2-7,-,TRBV5-1,-,TGCGCCAGCAGCTTTCGGCGGGATTACGAGCAGTACTTC,CASSFRRDYEQYF
TRBJ2-1,TRBD2,TRBV7-2,-,TGTGCCAGCAGCTTAATGGGAGGGAGGTACAATGAGCAGTTCTTC,CASSLMGGRYNEQFF
TRBJ2-5,TRBD2,TRBV5-1,-,TGCGCCAGCAGAATGGGAGGGACTAGCAATAAAAATGAGCAGTACTTC,CASRMGGTSNKNEQYF
TRBJ2-1,TRBD2,TRBV7-2,few,TGTGCCAGCAGCTTAGCTCTAGCGGGCGGTGAGCAGTTCTTC,CASSLALAGGEQFF
TRBJ2-5,-,TRBV20-1,-,TGCAGTGCTCCCGGGAATACACAAGAGACCCAGTACTTC,CSAPGNTQETQYF
TRBJ2-3,-,TRBV7-2,many,TGTGCCAGCACCAGAGGTCCCAGCACAGATACGCAGTATTTT,CASTRGPSTDTQYF
TRBJ2-7,-,TRBV2,-,TGTGCCAGCTGGAGACAAGGGGTCTACGAGCAGTACTTC,CASWRQGVYEQYF
TRBJ2-1,-,TRBV12-3/TRBV12-4,few,TGTGCCAGCAGCCCGGCGGTAAGGGGAAATGAGCAGTTCTTC,CASSPAVRGNEQFF
TRBJ1-2,TRBD1,TRBV29-1,few,TGCAGCGTTGAAGACCGCACGGGACAGGGGGCCGGAGGCTACACCTTC,CSVEDRTGQGAGGYTF
TRBJ1-1,-,TRBV20-1,-,TGCAGTGTTAGCGGGATTGGGGTCACTGAAGCTTTCTTT,CSVSGIGVTEAFF